The 5 T cell receptor beta chains below all came from one sample that was sequenced in a study of control samples from healthy donors and cancer patients. Method: immunoSEQ multiplex PCR; TCRdb's copy keeps in-frame clones and lacks some. Here the sample spans around 94,000 clones, roughly 94% being singletons. The sequenced material came from blood. These receptors originate from a woman aged 18-35 years in good health.

The chain employs TRBV5-1 and TRBJ1-1; 7 nucleotides match TRBD1. The CDR3 consists of 15 residues. V shed 0 bases, J shed 1 base, and the junction held 3 bases outside the gene matches. Germline CDR1 reads SGHRS; CDR2 reads YFSETQ. CDR3 in amino acids: CASSLGDSKNTEAFF. CDR3 in DNA: TGCGCCAGCAGCTTGGGGGACAGTAAGAACACTGAAGCTTTCTTT. Supplemented by reference TRBV5-1 and TRBJ1-1, the full variable domain reads KAGVTQTPRYLIKTRGQQVTLSCSPISGHRSVSWYQQTPGQGLQFLFEYFSETQRNKGNFPGRFSGRQFSNSRSEMNVSTLELGDSALYLCASSLGDSKNTEAFFGQGTRLTVV.

This rearrangement joins TRBV9 to TRBJ2-7; the D is unclear. Germline CDR1 is SGDLS and CDR2 is YYNGEE. CDR3 size: 14 residues. Trimming stripped 2 bases from V and 0 bases from J, with 9 bases between. The CDR3 sequence is CASSVGRNSYEQYF. CDR3 nucleotide sequence: TGTGCCAGCAGCGTGGGCAGAAACTCCTACGAGCAGTACTTC.

The V and J genes are TRBV11-3 and TRBJ2-7; the D is unclear. The CDR3 extends over 14 amino acids. Germline V CDR1 and CDR2: SGHNT, YENEEA. Trimming removed 1 base from V and 1 base from J, with 8 bases in between. The CDR3 loop reads CASSLAPSSYEQYF. The CDR3 DNA reads TGTGCCAGCAGCTTAGCACCTTCATCCTACGAGCAGTACTTC. Drawing the rest from reference TRBV11-3 and TRBJ2-7, the complete variable domain is EAGVVQSPRYKIIEKKQPVAFWCNPISGHNTLYWYLQNLGQGPELLIRYENEEAVDDSQLPKDRFSAERLKGVDSTLKIQPAELGDSAVYLCASSLAPSSYEQYFGPGTRLTVT.

The chain joins TRBV19 to TRBJ1-1; perhaps TRBD1 as D (6 bases). This CDR3 comprises 13 residues. V was clipped by 7 bases and J by 4 bases, with 13 bases between them. The V gene's germline CDR1 is LNHDA and CDR2 SQIVND (reference sequence). The CDR3 region is CASTQRGGTEAFF. The DNA for the CDR3 is TGTGCCAGTACCCAGAGGGGGGGCACTGAAGCTTTCTTT.

This clone came up a few times. The chain is built from TRBV7-2 and TRBJ2-7; weak D call: TRBD2 (5 bases). CDR1 and CDR2 from the germline V gene are SGHTA and FQGNSA. Trimming pared 4 bases from V and 2 bases from J, leaving 12 bases between. CDR3 length: 14 residues. CDR3 DNA: TGTGCCAGCAGCTCGGCCGGACTCCCCTACGAGCAGTACTTC. Protein sequence: CASSSAGLPYEQYF.